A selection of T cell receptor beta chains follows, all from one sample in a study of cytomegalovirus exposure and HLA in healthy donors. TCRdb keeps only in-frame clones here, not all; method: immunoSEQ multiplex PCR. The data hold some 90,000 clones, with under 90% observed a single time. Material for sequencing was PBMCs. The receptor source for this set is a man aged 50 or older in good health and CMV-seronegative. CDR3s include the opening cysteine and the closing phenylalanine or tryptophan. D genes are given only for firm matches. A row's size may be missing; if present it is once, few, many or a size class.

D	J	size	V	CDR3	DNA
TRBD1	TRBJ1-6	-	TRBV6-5	CASSWGQGDSPLHF	TGTGCCAGCAGTTGGGGACAGGGAGATTCACCCCTCCACTTT
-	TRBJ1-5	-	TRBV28	CATVKRRNQPQHF	TGTGCCACCGTGAAGAGGAGGAATCAGCCCCAGCATTTT
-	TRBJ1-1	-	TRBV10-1	CASSSQVNTEAFF	TGCGCCAGCAGTTCACAGGTGAACACTGAAGCTTTCTTT
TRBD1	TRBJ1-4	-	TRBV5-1	CASSSQGASNEKLFF	TGCGCCAGCAGCAGCCAGGGGGCAAGTAATGAAAAACTGTTTTTT
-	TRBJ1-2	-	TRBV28	CASSFQGSYYGYTF	TGTGCCAGCAGTTTTCAGGGGTCTTATTACGGCTACACCTTC
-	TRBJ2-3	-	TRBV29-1	CSATFRGSTDTQYF	TGCAGCGCCACGTTCCGGGGGAGCACAGATACGCAGTATTTT
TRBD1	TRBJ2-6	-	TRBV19	CASSPWGGQGAGGANVLTF	TGTGCCAGTAGTCCCTGGGGGGGACAGGGGGCTGGTGGGGCCAACGTCCTGACTTTC
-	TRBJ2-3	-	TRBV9	CASSVSPLGEEDTQYF	TGTGCCAGCAGCGTATCCCCTCTGGGGGAGGAAGATACGCAGTATTTT
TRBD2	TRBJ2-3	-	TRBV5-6	CASSLGPPASGRGDTQYF	TGTGCCAGCAGCTTGGGACCCCCGGCTAGCGGGAGGGGAGATACGCAGTATTTT
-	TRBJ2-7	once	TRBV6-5	CASSSRVSVDEQYF	TGTGCCAGCAGTTCCCGGGTTTCAGTCGACGAGCAGTACTTC
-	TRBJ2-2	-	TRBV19	CASSPDKNTGELFF	TGTGCCAGTAGCCCAGACAAGAACACCGGGGAGCTGTTTTTT
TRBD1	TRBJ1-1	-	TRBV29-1	CSVADREAFF	TGCAGCGTCGCGGACAGGGAAGCTTTCTTT
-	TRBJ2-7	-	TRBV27	CASSFYSPLLQYF	TGTGCCAGCAGTTTCTACTCCCCACTACTACAGTACTTC
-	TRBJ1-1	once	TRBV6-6	CASTISPPNTEAFF	TGTGCCAGCACTATTTCTCCACCGAACACTGAAGCTTTCTTT
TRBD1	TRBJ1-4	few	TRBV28	CATGTGGDNEKLFF	TGTGCCACCGGGACAGGGGGCGATAATGAAAAACTGTTTTTT
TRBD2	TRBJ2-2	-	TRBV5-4	CASSLARTSAGTGELFF	TGTGCCAGCAGCTTGGCCCGGACTAGTGCTGGCACCGGGGAGCTGTTTTTT
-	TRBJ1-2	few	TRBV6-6	CATHTGKYYGYTF	TGTGCCACTCATACAGGGAAGTATTATGGCTACACCTTC
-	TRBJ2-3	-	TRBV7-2	CATSGGGPDTQYF	TGTGCCACCTCCGGGGGAGGTCCAGATACGCAGTATTTT
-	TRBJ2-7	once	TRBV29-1	CSVEVGGTYEQYF	TGCAGCGTTGAAGTAGGGGGTACCTACGAGCAGTACTTC
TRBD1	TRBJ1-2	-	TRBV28	CASSSPSTGGYQGYTF	TGTGCCAGCAGTTCTCCATCGACAGGGGGATATCAAGGCTACACCTTC
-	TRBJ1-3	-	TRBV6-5	CASSYADSGNTIYF	TGTGCCAGCAGTTACGCGGACTCTGGAAACACCATATATTTT
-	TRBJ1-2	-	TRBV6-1	CASSEAAGTNYGYTF	TGTGCCAGCAGTGAAGCGGCAGGAACTAACTATGGCTACACCTTC
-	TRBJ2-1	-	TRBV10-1	CASKPTGSPAHEQFF	TGCGCCAGTAAGCCAACAGGGAGCCCAGCTCATGAGCAGTTCTTC
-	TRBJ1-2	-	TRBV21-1	CASSKRGLAGGQRSYGYTF	TGTGCCAGCAGCAAACGAGGCTTGGCGGGTGGACAGAGAAGCTATGGCTACACCTTC
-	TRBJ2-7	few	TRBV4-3	CASSQDRAEQYF	TGCGCCAGCAGCCAAGACAGGGCCGAGCAGTACTTC
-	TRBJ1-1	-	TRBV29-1	CSVHLNTEAFF	TGCAGCGTTCATCTGAACACTGAAGCTTTCTTT